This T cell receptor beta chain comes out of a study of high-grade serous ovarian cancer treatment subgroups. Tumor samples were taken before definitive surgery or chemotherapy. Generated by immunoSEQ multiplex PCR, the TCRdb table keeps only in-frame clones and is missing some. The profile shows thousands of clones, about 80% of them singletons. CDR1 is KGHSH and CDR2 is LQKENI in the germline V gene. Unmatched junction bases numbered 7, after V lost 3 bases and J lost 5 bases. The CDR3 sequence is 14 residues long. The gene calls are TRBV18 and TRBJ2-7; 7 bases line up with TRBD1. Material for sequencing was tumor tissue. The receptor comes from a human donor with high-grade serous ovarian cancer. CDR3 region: CASSPSRGRHEQYF. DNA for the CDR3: TGTGCCAGCTCACCTTCGAGGGGGCGGCACGAGCAGTACTTC.